This T cell receptor (beta chain) was obtained from a study of early stage breast cancer tumors. Overall study findings and caveats: Tumors had 2 to 3-fold higher T cell density than normal breast.

Germline lookup yields CDR1 SGHNT and CDR2 YENEEA. Trimming removed 1 base at V and 4 bases at J, with 8 bases between. This CDR3 spans 13 amino acids. With respect to this clone: The antigen remains unidentified.

Some clones are missing from TCRdb's copy, which holds only in-frame ones; the method was immunoSEQ multiplex PCR. The data show about 5,400 clones, about two thirds seen once. The chain is built from TRBV11-3 and TRBJ2-7; no firm D call. The sample was breast tumor tissue. The TCR originated in a person between 60 and 70 years old with breast cancer. For the CDR3, the DNA is TGTGCCAGCAGCTTAGGGGATTGGTACGAGCAGTACTTC. Protein sequence: CASSLGDWYEQYF. Full variable domain (missing parts from reference TRBV11-3 and TRBJ2-7): EAGVVQSPRYKIIEKKQPVAFWCNPISGHNTLYWYLQNLGQGPELLIRYENEEAVDDSQLPKDRFSAERLKGVDSTLKIQPAELGDSAVYLCASSLGDWYEQYFGPGTRLTVT.